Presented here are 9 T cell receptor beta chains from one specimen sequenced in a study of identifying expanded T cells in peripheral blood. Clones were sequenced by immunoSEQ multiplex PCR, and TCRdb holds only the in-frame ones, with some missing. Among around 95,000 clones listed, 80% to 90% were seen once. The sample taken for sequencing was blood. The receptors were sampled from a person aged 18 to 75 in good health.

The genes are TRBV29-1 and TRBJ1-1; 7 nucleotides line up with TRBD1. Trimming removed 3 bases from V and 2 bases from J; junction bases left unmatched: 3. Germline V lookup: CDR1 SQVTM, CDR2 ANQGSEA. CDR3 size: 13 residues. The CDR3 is CSVEGQTNTEAFF. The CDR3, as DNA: TGCAGCGTTGAGGGACAGACCAACACTGAAGCTTTCTTT.

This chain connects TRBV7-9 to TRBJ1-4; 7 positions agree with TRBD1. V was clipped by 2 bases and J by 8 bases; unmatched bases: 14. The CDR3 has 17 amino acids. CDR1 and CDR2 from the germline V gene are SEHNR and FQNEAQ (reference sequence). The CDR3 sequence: CASSLRRGQGNIEKLFF. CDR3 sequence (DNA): TGTGCCAGCAGCTTAAGGAGGGGGCAGGGGAACATCGAAAAACTGTTTTTT.

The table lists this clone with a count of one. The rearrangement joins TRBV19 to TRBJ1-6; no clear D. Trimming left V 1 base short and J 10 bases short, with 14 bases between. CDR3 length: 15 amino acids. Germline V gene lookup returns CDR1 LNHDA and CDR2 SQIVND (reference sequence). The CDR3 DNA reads TGTGCCAGTAGTATAGTTTTGGCAGGTACCTCACCCCTCCACTTT. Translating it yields CASSIVLAGTSPLHF.

The CDR3: CASSYYSYEQYF. CDR3 DNA: TGTGCCAGCAGCTACTACTCCTACGAGCAGTACTTC. This sequence joins TRBV7-2 and TRBJ2-7; D ambiguous. Germline V lookup: CDR1 SGHTA, CDR2 FQGNSA. This CDR3 is built from 12 residues. Deletions cut 4 bases from V and 0 bases from J, with 4 bases between.

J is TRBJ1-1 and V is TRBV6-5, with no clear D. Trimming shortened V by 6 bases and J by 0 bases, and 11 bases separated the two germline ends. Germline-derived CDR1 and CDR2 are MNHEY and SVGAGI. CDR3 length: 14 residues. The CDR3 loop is CASRVALMNTEAFF. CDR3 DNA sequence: TGTGCCAGCAGAGTGGCGCTGATGAACACTGAAGCTTTCTTT.

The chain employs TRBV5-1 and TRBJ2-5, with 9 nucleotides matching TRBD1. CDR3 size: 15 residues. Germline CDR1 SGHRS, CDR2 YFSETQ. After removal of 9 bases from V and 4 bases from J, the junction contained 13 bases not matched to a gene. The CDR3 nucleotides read TGCGCCACCGTTAATCGCCCGGGACAGGGAGAGACCCAGTACTTC. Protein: CATVNRPGQGETQYF.

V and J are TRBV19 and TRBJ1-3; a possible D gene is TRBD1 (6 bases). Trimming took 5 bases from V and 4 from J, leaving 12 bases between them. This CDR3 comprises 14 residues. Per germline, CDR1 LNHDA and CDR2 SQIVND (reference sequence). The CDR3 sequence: CASSYRTEGNTIYF. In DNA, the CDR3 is TGTGCCAGTAGTTACAGGACAGAGGGAAACACCATATATTTT.

The CDR3 nucleotides are TGTGCCATCAGTGGGCAGACAGGGGGGAACACTGAAGCTTTCTTT. Translating it yields CAISGQTGGNTEAFF. V is TRBV10-3 and J is TRBJ1-1; 9 positions match TRBD1. The CDR3 consists of 15 residues. The J segment lost 1 base and the V segment lost 4 bases, leaving 4 bases of the junction unmatched. The germline gives CDR1 ENHRY, CDR2 SYGVKD.

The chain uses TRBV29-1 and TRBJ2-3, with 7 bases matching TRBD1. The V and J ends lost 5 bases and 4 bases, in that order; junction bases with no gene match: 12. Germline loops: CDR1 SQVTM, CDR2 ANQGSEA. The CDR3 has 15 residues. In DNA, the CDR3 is TGCAGCGTTTTCCTTTTTAGGGGGCCAGCAGATACGCAGTATTTT. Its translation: CSVFLFRGPADTQYF.